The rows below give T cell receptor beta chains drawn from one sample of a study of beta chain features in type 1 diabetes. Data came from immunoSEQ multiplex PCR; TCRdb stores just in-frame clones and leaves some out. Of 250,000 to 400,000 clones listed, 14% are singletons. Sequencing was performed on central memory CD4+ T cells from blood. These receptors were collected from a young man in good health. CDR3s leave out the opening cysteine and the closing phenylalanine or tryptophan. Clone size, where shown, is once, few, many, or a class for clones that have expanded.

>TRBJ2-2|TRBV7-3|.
ASSSEASYTGELF
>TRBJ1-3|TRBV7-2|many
ASSLDPTTFSGNTIY
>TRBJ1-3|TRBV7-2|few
ASSLLLGSGNTIY
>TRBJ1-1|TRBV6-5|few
ASSSRVATEAF
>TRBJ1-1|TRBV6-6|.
ASSYYTGAYEAF
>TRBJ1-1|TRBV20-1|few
SARRNTEAF
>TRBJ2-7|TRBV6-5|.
ASNSLSSYEQY
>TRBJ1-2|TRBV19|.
ASSRRTGINYGYT
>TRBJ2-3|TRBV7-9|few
ASSPGGGPTDTQY
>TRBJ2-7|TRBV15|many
ATSSSRVEQY
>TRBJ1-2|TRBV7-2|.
ASPLTPAAYGYT
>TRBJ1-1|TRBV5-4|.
ASSLDRVGVMNTEAF
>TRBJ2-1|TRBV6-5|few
ASSSAGEPNEQF
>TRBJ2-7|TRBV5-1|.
ASSSGLGQGISYEQY
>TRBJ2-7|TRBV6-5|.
ASSLKYEQY
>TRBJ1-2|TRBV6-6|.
ASSYLGQFKNYGYT
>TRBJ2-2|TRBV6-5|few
ASSSSSVQYTGELF
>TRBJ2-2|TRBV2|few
ASSRILASTGELF
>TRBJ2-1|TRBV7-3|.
ASSPPGGRLNEQF
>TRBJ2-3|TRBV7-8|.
ASSALAGDTDTQY
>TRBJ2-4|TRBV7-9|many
ASSLGGGAVENIQY
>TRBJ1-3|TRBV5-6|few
ASSQRQSGNTIY
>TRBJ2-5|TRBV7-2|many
ASSSKATQY
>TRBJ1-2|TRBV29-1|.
SASTGTGAYIYGYT
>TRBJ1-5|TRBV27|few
ASSLVGDQPQH
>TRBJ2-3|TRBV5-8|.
ASSTGSASTDTQY
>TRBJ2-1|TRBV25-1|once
ASSDNLGRNNEQF
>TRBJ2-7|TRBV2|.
ASTLDRGLYEQY
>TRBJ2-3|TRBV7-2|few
ASSLTGKVDTQY
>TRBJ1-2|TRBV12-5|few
ASGPPGAFNYGYT
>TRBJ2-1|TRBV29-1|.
SVGGLYNYNEQF
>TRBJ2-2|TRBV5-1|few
ASSLLQVGELF